This T cell receptor beta chain came from a study of T cell repertoires and HLA-DP antigens. Whole-study results and caveats: Clones undetected before culture averaged roughly 39% against one allele and roughly 53% against the other. Responder cells were total CD4+ cells with a HeLa antigen-presenting system.

Germline V gene data show CDR1 as SGHRS and CDR2 as YFSETQ. The CDR3 is 18 amino acids. V gave up 0 bases and J gave up 1 base, with 17 bases separating them. In the case of this clone: Its antigen remains unknown.

The method was immunoSEQ multiplex PCR; TCRdb's version includes in-frame clones alone and lacks a portion of them. The profile shows about 73,000 clones, just under 80% of them singletons. The chain couples TRBV5-1 to TRBJ1-3; weak D call: TRBD1 (5 bases). The sequence was obtained from a man in his 60s in good health and CMV-seronegative. The sequenced sample was CD4+ T cells from PBMCs. CDR3 in DNA: TGCGCCAGCAGCTTGGGTCTTACGGGCAGGGCGTCTGGAAACACCATATATTTT. Amino acid sequence: CASSLGLTGRASGNTIYF. The complete variable domain, with remaining parts taken from reference TRBV5-1 and TRBJ1-3, reads KAGVTQTPRYLIKTRGQQVTLSCSPISGHRSVSWYQQTPGQGLQFLFEYFSETQRNKGNFPGRFSGRQFSNSRSEMNVSTLELGDSALYLCASSLGLTGRASGNTIYFGEGSWLTVV.